These T cell receptor beta chains were read from a single sample in a study of blood T cell repertoires in COVID-19. Assay used: immunoSEQ multiplex PCR; TCRdb lists only in-frame clones, some missing. The sample consists of approximately 200,000 clones, 87% of them appearing once. The sequencing sample was made of PBMCs or T cells enriched from blood (not recorded which). These receptors were taken from a woman under 40 who had recovered from COVID-19. The CDR3 runs from the conserved cysteine through the conserved F or W. D genes are given only for firm matches. The size entry is marked missing in some rows and otherwise reads once, few, many or a size class.

>TRBV6-2/TRBV6-3|TRBD1|TRBJ1-2|once
CASSLPGQGANYGYTF
TGTGCCAGCAGTCTACCGGGACAGGGGGCTAACTATGGCTACACCTTC
>TRBV29-1|-|TRBJ1-1|once
CSVEPPEFTEAFF
TGCAGCGTTGAGCCACCAGAATTCACTGAAGCTTTCTTT
>TRBV18|-|TRBJ2-7|once
CASSPRGYEQYF
TGTGCCAGCTCACCTCGGGGCTACGAGCAGTACTTC
>TRBV4-1|TRBD1|TRBJ2-1|few
CASSPSGTGDNEQFF
TGCGCCAGCAGTCCAAGCGGGACAGGGGACAATGAGCAGTTCTTC
>TRBV11-3|TRBD1|TRBJ2-3|-
CASSLEGQGTDTQYF
TGTGCCAGCAGCTTAGAGGGACAGGGCACAGATACGCAGTATTTT
>TRBV7-2|TRBD2|TRBJ2-7|once
CASSLESGTYEQYF
TGTGCCAGCAGCTTAGAAAGCGGGACCTACGAGCAGTACTTC
>TRBV4-3|TRBD2|TRBJ2-5|-
CASSQDPPSGGKETQYF
TGCGCCAGCAGCCAAGATCCTCCTAGCGGGGGAAAAGAGACCCAGTACTTC
>TRBV7-9|TRBD2|TRBJ2-1|-
CASSPRLAGAPNNEQFF
TGTGCCAGCAGCCCCCGACTAGCGGGGGCCCCAAACAATGAGCAGTTCTTC
>TRBV3-1/TRBV3-2|-|TRBJ1-5|few
CASSQDRRTSQHF
TGTGCCAGCAGCCAAGATAGGAGGACGTCCCAGCATTTT
>TRBV5-6|-|TRBJ1-1|-
CASSFESGSTEAFF
TGTGCCAGCAGCTTTGAATCGGGTAGCACTGAAGCTTTCTTT
>TRBV27|TRBD1|TRBJ2-2|-
CASKFSRDRGSGELFF
TGTGCCAGCAAATTTTCCCGGGACAGGGGGTCCGGGGAGCTGTTTTTT
>TRBV30|-|TRBJ1-4|-
CAWSSFDTSTNEKLFF
TGTGCCTGGAGTAGTTTTGATACATCAACTAATGAAAAACTGTTTTTT
>TRBV19|-|TRBJ2-2|once
CASSIAAGELFF
TGTGCCAGTAGTATAGCTGCCGGGGAGCTGTTTTTT
>TRBV4-1|-|TRBJ1-1|few
CASSHHGSREPSSNTEAFF
TGCGCCAGCAGCCACCACGGGAGCAGGGAACCCTCCTCGAACACTGAAGCTTTCTTT
>TRBV12-3/TRBV12-4|-|TRBJ1-2|-
CASSLTGNYGYTF
TGTGCCAGCAGTTTAACAGGCAACTATGGCTACACCTTC
>TRBV7-2|-|TRBJ2-7|-
CATSPSFFSPPYF
TGTGCCACCAGCCCCTCCTTCTTTAGCCCCCCGTACTTC
>TRBV6-1|-|TRBJ1-5|few
CASSEGNSNQPQHF
TGTGCCAGCAGTGAGGGCAATAGCAATCAGCCCCAGCATTTT
>TRBV28|TRBD1|TRBJ1-3|-
CASRSTGGSFSGNTIYF
TGTGCCAGCAGATCAACAGGGGGAAGCTTCTCTGGAAACACCATATATTTT
>TRBV25-1|-|TRBJ2-1|-
CASTKGPRYEQFF
TGTGCCAGCACTAAGGGGCCTCGTTACGAGCAGTTCTTC
>TRBV19|TRBD2|TRBJ2-2|-
CASSIESGRRTGELFF
TGTGCCAGTAGTATAGAAAGCGGGAGACGGACCGGGGAGCTGTTTTTT
>TRBV15|-|TRBJ1-5|-
CATSRDRGSSQHF
TGTGCCACCAGCAGAGATAGAGGGTCCTCCCAGCATTTT
>TRBV30|-|TRBJ2-7|-
CAWERSYEQYF
TGTGCCTGGGAGCGCTCCTACGAGCAGTACTTC
>TRBV19|-|TRBJ1-1|-
CASSIWGGGNTEAFF
TGTGCCAGTAGTATTTGGGGGGGCGGGAACACTGAAGCTTTCTTT
>TRBV27|TRBD1|TRBJ1-1|-
CASSSPGQGLPEAFF
TGTGCCAGCAGTTCCCCGGGACAGGGATTGCCTGAAGCTTTCTTT
>TRBV4-1|TRBD1|TRBJ1-1|-
CASSQGPREGARSTEAFF
TGCGCCAGCAGCCAGGGGCCCCGTGAGGGGGCGAGAAGCACTGAAGCTTTCTTT
>TRBV7-8|TRBD1|TRBJ2-2|-
CASRRQGELTGELFF
TGTGCCAGCAGACGACAGGGGGAGCTTACCGGGGAGCTGTTTTTT
>TRBV25-1|TRBD1|TRBJ2-3|-
CASSELTGSDTQYF
TGTGCCAGCAGTGAGCTGACAGGGTCGGATACGCAGTATTTT
>TRBV5-6|-|TRBJ1-6|-
CASSLVVQGHSPLHF
TGTGCCAGCAGCTTGGTTGTCCAGGGCCATTCACCCCTCCACTTT